The clone carrying this T cell receptor (beta chain) was found once. This CDR3 comprises 13 residues. The germline V and J ends were trimmed by 2 bases and 4 bases, with 9 bases remaining between them. Germline assignment: CDR1 GTSNPN and CDR2 SVGIG (reference sequence). This sample is part of a study of blood T cell repertoires in COVID-19. This table comes from immunoSEQ multiplex PCR, and its TCRdb copy is limited to in-frame clones, with some not included. Found here are under 150,000 clones, 70% to 90% of them singletons; the top ten hold roughly 13%. The chain joins TRBV30 to TRBJ1-5; a possible D gene is TRBD1 (5 bases). The TCR sequence derives from a human donor in a cohort sampled during active COVID-19. The specimen was peripheral blood. The CDR3 DNA follows: TGTGCCTGGAGTTGGGACTTAAATCAGCCCCAGCATTTT. Translation: CAWSWDLNQPQHF.